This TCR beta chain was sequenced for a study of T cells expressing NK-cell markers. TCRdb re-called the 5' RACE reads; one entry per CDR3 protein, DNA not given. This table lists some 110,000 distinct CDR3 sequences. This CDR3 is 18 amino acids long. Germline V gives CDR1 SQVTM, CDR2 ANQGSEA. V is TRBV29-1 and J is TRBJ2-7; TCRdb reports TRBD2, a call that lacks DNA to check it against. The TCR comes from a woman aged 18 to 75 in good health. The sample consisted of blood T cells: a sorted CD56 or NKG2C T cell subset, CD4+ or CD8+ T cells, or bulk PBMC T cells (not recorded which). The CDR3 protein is CSVLTRGTSGAPTYEQYF.